This T cell receptor (beta chain) was observed in a study of regulatory T cells in long-lasting Graves disease. There are many counts of this clonotype. CDR1 and CDR2 (germline): MDHEN, SYDVKM. The V end lost 5 bases, the J end lost 14 bases, and 16 bases lay between the germline ends. The CDR3 length is 13 residues. TCR beta libraries were built with iRepertoire HTBI primers and Arm-PCR of CDR3 regions. TCRdb processed the multiplex PCR reads anew with MiXCR; each CDR3 protein has one entry. The sample records approximately 250,000 distinct CDR3 sequences, about a sixth being singletons. Time point: newly diagnosed GD, antithyroid drugs for less than 3 months. Preparation of the TCR library used RNA extracted from PBMCs.

The clonotype was recovered from a female donor with Graves disease. This material consisted of peripheral blood mononuclear cells (PBMCs), taken at new diagnosis, from a patient treated with antithyroid drugs. This chain uses TRBV28 with TRBJ1-6; the D gene is possibly TRBD1 (5 bases). CDR3 nucleotides: TGTGCCAGCAGTCCCCCGGGACCCCGGTCCCTCCACTTT. Protein sequence: CASSPPGPRSLHF.